This T cell receptor beta chain was captured by sequencing in a study of cytomegalovirus exposure and HLA in healthy donors. General observations from the study: An observed cluster of highly shared sequence variants was recorded as a likely sequencing artifact.

The CDR3 covers 19 residues. Per germline, CDR1 SGHRS and CDR2 YFSETQ. Unmatched junction bases numbered 14, after V lost 2 bases and J lost 5 bases. The study ran its PCR with 60 Vbeta and 13 Jbeta primers. Method: immunoSEQ multiplex PCR; TCRdb's copy keeps in-frame clones and lacks some. The data contain about 140,000 clones, roughly 80% of them seen just once; the ten biggest clones take up over 1%. About this clone itself: Its antigen is unidentified.

The TCR originated in a female donor in good health and CMV-seronegative. V is TRBV5-1 and J is TRBJ2-2; TRBD2 matches 11 bases. What was sequenced was PBMCs. The CDR3 protein is CASSFPLLTSGGETGELFF. CDR3 sequence (DNA): TGCGCCAGCAGCTTCCCGCTACTAACTAGCGGGGGAGAAACCGGGGAGCTGTTTTTT.